A selection of T cell receptor beta chains follows, all from one sample in a study of glioma-infiltrating T cells after dendritic cell vaccination. The method was immunoSEQ multiplex PCR; TCRdb's version includes in-frame clones alone and lacks a portion of them. The sample has fewer than 50,000 clones, around 80% seen once. This sample comprised blood, obtained before dendritic cell vaccination. The receptors were gathered from a human donor with glioblastoma. Each CDR3 is given with its conserved first and last residue. D genes are given only for firm matches. The size field is filled for only some rows; it gives once, few, many or a size class.

CDR3 protein | CDR3 DNA | J gene | clone size | V gene | CDR3 length | D gene
CSAAGSYEQYF | TGCAGCGCAGCAGGAAGCTACGAGCAGTACTTC | TRBJ2-7 | . | TRBV29-1 | 11 | .
CASSLGPGQGAYEQYF | TGCGCCAGCAGCTTGGGGCCGGGACAGGGGGCCTACGAGCAGTACTTC | TRBJ2-7 | once | TRBV5-1 | 16 | TRBD1
CASSAILAGDDEQYF | TGTGCCAGCAGCGCGATTTTGGCGGGGGACGACGAGCAGTACTTC | TRBJ2-7 | . | TRBV7-9 | 15 | TRBD2
CASSRGGFGGGVDIQYF | TGTGCCAGCAGCCGAGGGGGTTTTGGCGGGGGGGTTGACATTCAGTACTTC | TRBJ2-4 | . | TRBV4-2 | 17 | TRBD2
CASKKDRAHYGYTF | TGTGCCAGCAAAAAAGACAGGGCTCACTATGGCTACACCTTC | TRBJ1-2 | . | TRBV6-5 | 14 | TRBD1
CASSTGTASPLHF | TGTGCCAGCAGCACCGGGACAGCTTCACCCCTCCACTTT | TRBJ1-6 | . | TRBV11-2 | 13 | TRBD1
CASSRGGAGTDTQYF | TGTGCCAGCAGCCGAGGGGGGGCGGGCACAGATACGCAGTATTTT | TRBJ2-3 | . | TRBV4-2 | 15 | .
CASSQGTSGGSTGELFF | TGCGCCAGCAGCCAGGGAACTAGCGGGGGGAGTACCGGGGAGCTGTTTTTT | TRBJ2-2 | . | TRBV4-3 | 17 | TRBD2
CASSPLPRWELFF | TGTGCCAGCAGCCCACTTCCCCGATGGGAGCTGTTTTTT | TRBJ2-2 | . | TRBV6-5 | 13 | .
CATTGPRQGIARNEQFF | TGTGCCACTACGGGGCCCCGACAGGGAATAGCTCGGAATGAGCAGTTCTTC | TRBJ2-1 | . | TRBV19 | 17 | TRBD1
CASSLAILAGVGETQYF | TGTGCAAGCAGCTTAGCGATTCTAGCGGGGGTTGGAGAGACCCAGTACTTC | TRBJ2-5 | . | TRBV7-9 | 17 | TRBD2
CASSPIPNSPLHF | TGTGCCAGCAGCCCAATACCTAATTCCCCCCTCCACTTT | TRBJ1-6 | once | TRBV9 | 13 | .
CASSTGQGLAGYTF | TGTGCCAGCTCAACGGGACAGGGTCTCGCTGGCTACACCTTC | TRBJ1-2 | . | TRBV18 | 14 | TRBD1
CASSLTTSGETQYF | TGTGCCAGCAGCTTAACTACTAGCGGGGAGACCCAGTACTTC | TRBJ2-5 | . | TRBV11-3 | 14 | TRBD2
CASSEVNLSTHLVYEQYF | TGTGCCAGCAGTGAAGTTAATCTGTCGACACACTTAGTCTACGAGCAGTACTTC | TRBJ2-7 | . | TRBV25-1 | 18 | .
CASSLDRVNEQFF | TGTGCTAGCAGCTTGGACAGGGTCAATGAGCAGTTCTTC | TRBJ2-1 | . | TRBV7-7 | 13 | TRBD1
CASSPAGAEVQETQYF | TGCGCCAGCAGCCCCGCGGGGGCCGAGGTCCAAGAGACCCAGTACTTC | TRBJ2-5 | . | TRBV5-1 | 16 | .
CAWSVPGLGEKLFF | TGTGCCTGGAGTGTCCCAGGGTTGGGCGAAAAACTGTTTTTT | TRBJ1-4 | . | TRBV30 | 14 | .
CASSATGSGELFF | TGTGCCAGCAGTGCGACAGGGTCCGGGGAGCTGTTTTTT | TRBJ2-2 | . | TRBV6-4 | 13 | TRBD1
CASRAGTGVWNEQFF | TGTGCCAGCAGGGCGGGGACGGGGGTATGGAATGAGCAGTTCTTC | TRBJ2-1 | . | TRBV6-5 | 15 | .
CASSFVPRQETYGYTF | TGTGCCAGCAGCTTTGTACCTCGACAGGAAACGTATGGCTACACCTTC | TRBJ1-2 | . | TRBV5-6 | 16 | .
CASTPSRVGKDTQYF | TGTGCCAGCACTCCCTCGAGGGTAGGAAAGGATACGCAGTATTTT | TRBJ2-3 | . | TRBV6-1 | 15 | .
CASSLWGGVGSYEQYF | TGTGCCAGCAGCTTGTGGGGGGGAGTCGGCTCCTACGAGCAGTACTTC | TRBJ2-7 | few | TRBV11-3 | 16 | TRBD2
CASSLPVNINVAFF | TGTGCCAGCAGCTTACCCGTTAACATTAATGTAGCTTTCTTT | TRBJ1-1 | . | TRBV7-2 | 14 | .